The T cell receptor (beta chain) under discussion was sequenced for a study of cytomegalovirus exposure and HLA in healthy donors. Study at large: Among about 179 million T cells, an earlier analysis found roughly 100 million unique TCR beta sequences.

As to this clone: Antigen: not known.

Study-wide findings and caveats: Further analysis, carried out later, found HLA-associated TCR beta chains more clonally expanded than equally common other chains.

CDR1 and CDR2 from the germline V gene are KGHSH and LQKENI. The CDR3 loop spans 16 amino acids. Trimming pared 1 base from V and 4 bases from J, leaving 14 bases between. PCR used 60 Vbeta primers and 13 Jbeta primers. Method: immunoSEQ multiplex PCR; TCRdb's copy keeps in-frame clones and lacks some. The repertoire holds some 160,000 clones, with roughly 85% as singletons. The gene calls are TRBV18 and TRBJ1-3; no clear D. The sequencing sample was made of PBMCs. The sequence came from a male donor in good health and CMV-seronegative. CDR3 bases: TGTGCCAGCTCACCACACCCACAGTTGGCGGGAAACACCATATATTTT. Its protein is CASSPHPQLAGNTIYF. The whole variable domain, filled in from reference TRBV18 and TRBJ1-3, reads NAGVMQNPRHLVRRRGQEARLRCSPMKGHSHVYWYRQLPEEGLKFMVYLQKENIIDESGMPKERFSAEFPKEGPSILRIQQVVRGDSAAYFCASSPHPQLAGNTIYFGEGSWLTVV.